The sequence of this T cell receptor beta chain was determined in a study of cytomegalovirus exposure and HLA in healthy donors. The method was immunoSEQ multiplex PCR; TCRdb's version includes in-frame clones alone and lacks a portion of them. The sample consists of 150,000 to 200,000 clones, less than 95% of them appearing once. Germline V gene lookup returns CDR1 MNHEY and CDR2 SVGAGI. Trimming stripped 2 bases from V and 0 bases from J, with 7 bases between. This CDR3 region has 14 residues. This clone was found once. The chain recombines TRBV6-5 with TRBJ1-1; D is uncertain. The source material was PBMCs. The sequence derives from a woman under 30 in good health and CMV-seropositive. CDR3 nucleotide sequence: TGTGCCAGCAGTTACCGGGTCCTGAACACTGAAGCTTTCTTT. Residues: CASSYRVLNTEAFF.